A selection of T cell receptor beta chains follows, all from one sample in a study of blood T cell repertoires in COVID-19. Sequencing used immunoSEQ multiplex PCR; TCRdb keeps in-frame clones, though not all of them. The sample contains 140,000 to 150,000 clones, around 86% of which appear only once. Sequencing was carried out using peripheral blood. The receptors derive from a man aged 45-65 years who had recovered from COVID-19. CDR3s include the opening cysteine and the closing phenylalanine or tryptophan. Fields, in order: clone size, V gene, J gene, D gene, CDR3 protein, CDR3 DNA. D genes are given only for firm matches. Size is omitted from some rows. Given values are once, few, many or a class for expanded clones.

.	TRBV30	TRBJ2-5	.	CAWSVEGAQYF	TGTGCCTGGAGTGTGGAAGGGGCCCAGTACTTC
.	TRBV5-4	TRBJ2-1	TRBD1	CASSSRQGVTDEQFF	TGTGCCAGCAGCAGTCGACAGGGAGTTACCGATGAGCAGTTCTTC
.	TRBV9	TRBJ2-5	TRBD2	CASSVGAGAGGQETQYF	TGTGCCAGCAGCGTAGGCGCCGGAGCGGGGGGGCAAGAGACCCAGTACTTC
.	TRBV5-6	TRBJ2-3	TRBD1	CASSLLGTGPADTQYF	TGTGCCAGCAGCTTGTTGGGGACAGGGCCCGCAGATACGCAGTATTTT
.	TRBV4-3	TRBJ1-2	TRBD1	CASSQDYGQGLIYGYTF	TGCGCCAGCAGCCAAGACTACGGACAGGGGTTAATCTATGGCTACACCTTC
.	TRBV11-2	TRBJ1-2	.	CASSLGAVAGGYTF	TGTGCCAGCAGCTTAGGAGCTGTGGCGGGGGGCTACACCTTC
.	TRBV4-3	TRBJ2-1	TRBD2	CASSQVAGDIYNEQFF	TGCGCCAGCAGCCAGGTAGCGGGGGACATCTACAATGAGCAGTTCTTC
.	TRBV11-2	TRBJ2-5	TRBD2	CAGSLEPAGGFQETQYF	TGTGCCGGCAGCTTAGAACCAGCGGGGGGCTTCCAAGAGACCCAGTACTTC
.	TRBV19	TRBJ1-2	.	CASPNPRTENLSNYGYTF	TGTGCCAGCCCAAACCCCCGGACAGAGAACCTATCTAACTATGGCTACACCTTC
.	TRBV7-2	TRBJ1-1	.	CASSSGIRNQAFF	TGTGCCAGCAGCTCGGGGATAAGGAATCAAGCTTTCTTT
.	TRBV3-1/TRBV3-2	TRBJ2-7	.	CASSQVPETAYEQYF	TGTGCCAGCAGCCAAGTCCCCGAGACAGCCTACGAGCAGTACTTC
.	TRBV5-1	TRBJ2-5	.	CASSFPGLPAQETQYF	TGCGCCAGCAGCTTCCCTGGACTACCAGCACAAGAGACCCAGTACTTC
.	TRBV21-1	TRBJ1-1	.	CATIPGGKDTEAFF	TGTGCCACCATTCCCGGGGGAAAGGACACTGAAGCTTTCTTT
.	TRBV5-4	TRBJ1-2	.	CASSLPTGNGYTF	TGTGCCAGCAGCTTGCCCACAGGGAATGGCTACACCTTC
.	TRBV7-9	TRBJ2-2	.	CASSPTRFDTGELFF	TGTGCCAGCAGCCCCACGCGGTTCGACACCGGGGAGCTGTTTTTT
.	TRBV18	TRBJ1-2	.	CASSPNTENYGYTF	TGTGCCAGCTCACCAAACACAGAGAACTATGGCTACACCTTC
once	TRBV2	TRBJ2-5	.	CASSEIPLETQYF	TGTGCCAGCAGTGAAATTCCCCTTGAGACCCAGTACTTC
.	TRBV30	TRBJ1-1	.	CAWSSQQGWPEAFF	TGTGCCTGGAGTTCCCAACAGGGTTGGCCAGAAGCTTTCTTT
.	TRBV18	TRBJ1-1	TRBD1	CASSPRTGEVNTEAFF	TGTGCCAGCTCACCCCGGACAGGGGAGGTGAACACTGAAGCTTTCTTT
.	TRBV2	TRBJ1-3	TRBD1	CASSVDRGENTIYF	TGTGCCAGCAGTGTGGACAGGGGTGAAAACACCATATATTTT
.	TRBV7-9	TRBJ2-2	TRBD2	CASSTLAGGHTGELFF	TGTGCCAGCAGCACGCTAGCGGGGGGGCACACCGGGGAGCTGTTTTTT
.	TRBV7-2	TRBJ2-4	TRBD2	CASSLSGGASNIQYF	TGTGCCAGCAGCCTCAGCGGGGGGGCGTCAAACATTCAGTACTTC
.	TRBV7-8	TRBJ2-7	.	CASSRGGQLYEQYF	TGTGCCAGCAGCCGAGGAGGACAGCTCTACGAGCAGTACTTC
.	TRBV10-3	TRBJ1-4	.	CAISGSGNIEKLFF	TGTGCCATCAGTGGATCAGGGAATATTGAAAAACTGTTTTTT
.	TRBV7-8	TRBJ2-1	TRBD2	CASSHYAGGTSSYNEQFF	TGTGCCAGCAGTCATTATGCGGGGGGGACGAGCTCCTACAATGAGCAGTTCTTC
.	TRBV15	TRBJ1-6	.	CATSAGLGGNSPLHF	TGTGCCACCAGCGCGGGTCTTGGCGGTAATTCACCCCTCCACTTT
.	TRBV3-1/TRBV3-2	TRBJ1-2	TRBD1	CASSPPDRGGYTF	TGTGCCAGCAGCCCCCCCGACAGGGGTGGCTACACCTTC
.	TRBV5-1	TRBJ1-2	.	CASSLEGRNYGYTF	TGCGCCAGCAGCTTGGAGGGGAGGAACTATGGCTACACCTTC
once	TRBV12-5	TRBJ2-7	TRBD1	CASGSGQGRYEQYF	TGTGCTAGTGGTTCGGGACAGGGGAGGTACGAGCAGTACTTC
.	TRBV12-5	TRBJ2-2	TRBD2	CASGFSALPLTSGGNTGELFF	TGTGCTAGTGGTTTCTCCGCCCTCCCTTTGACTAGCGGGGGGAACACCGGGGAGCTGTTTTTT
.	TRBV7-9	TRBJ1-1	.	CASRHYQNTEAFF	TGTGCCAGCAGACACTACCAAAACACTGAAGCTTTCTTT
.	TRBV7-2	TRBJ1-1	.	CASSFMSEAFF	TGTGCCAGCAGCTTTATGTCTGAAGCTTTCTTT